This T cell receptor beta chain was documented in a study of blood T cell repertoires in COVID-19. Study-level information: Sources were T cells, B-cell-depleted T cells, or PBMCs; the material itself was cDNA or gDNA.

Concerning this clone itself: This specimen includes other DNA sequences encoding the same CDR3.

Libraries were prepared by immunoSEQ multiplex PCR; TCRdb keeps only in-frame clonotypes and omits some of them. The repertoire holds approximately 470,000 clones, with 75% to 90% as singletons. This CDR3 is built from 14 residues. Trimming took off 1 base at V and 4 bases at J, with 12 bases between the two ends. Germline lookup yields CDR1 SGHRS and CDR2 YFSETQ. Clinical history reported by participants formed the basis on which cohorts were assigned. The genes are TRBV5-1 and TRBJ2-7; D is undetermined. This TCR was recovered from a woman between 18 and 29 years old who had recovered from COVID-19. Sequencing was done on a sample of PBMCs or T cells enriched from blood (not recorded which). The CDR3 bases are TGCGCCAGCAGCTTGCTCGGCGGAACTTACGAGCAGTACTTC. Its protein product is CASSLLGGTYEQYF.